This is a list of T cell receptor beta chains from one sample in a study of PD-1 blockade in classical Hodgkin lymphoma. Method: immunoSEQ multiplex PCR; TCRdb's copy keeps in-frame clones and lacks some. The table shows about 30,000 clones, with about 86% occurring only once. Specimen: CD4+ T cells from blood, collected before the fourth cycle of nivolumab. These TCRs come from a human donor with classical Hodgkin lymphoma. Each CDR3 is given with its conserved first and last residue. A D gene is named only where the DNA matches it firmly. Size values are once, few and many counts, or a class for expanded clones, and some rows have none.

DNA: TGTGCCAGCAGCTTAGACAGACCCTACGAGCAGTACTTC; CDR3: CASSLDRPYEQYF; V: TRBV7-8; size: NA; D: NA; J: TRBJ2-7
DNA: TGTGCCATCGGTCCTTCACAAGAGACCCAGTACTTC; CDR3: CAIGPSQETQYF; V: TRBV10-3; size: NA; D: NA; J: TRBJ2-5
DNA: TGTGCCAGTAGTCCCCTGGCTAGCTACAATGAGCAGTTCTTC; CDR3: CASSPLASYNEQFF; V: TRBV19; size: NA; D: NA; J: TRBJ2-1
DNA: TGTGCCAGCAGTAATCTAGCGGACAATGAGCAGTTCTTC; CDR3: CASSNLADNEQFF; V: TRBV6-5; size: NA; D: TRBD2; J: TRBJ2-1
DNA: TGCGCCAGCAGCTTGGCAGGGGAGGAGGCTCAGCCCCAGCATTTT; CDR3: CASSLAGEEAQPQHF; V: TRBV5-1; size: NA; D: NA; J: TRBJ1-5
DNA: TGTGCCAGCAGCCAACCACCGGGACAGGGCCCCAAGACCCAGTACTTC; CDR3: CASSQPPGQGPKTQYF; V: TRBV4-2; size: NA; D: TRBD1; J: TRBJ2-5
DNA: TGTGCCATCAGTGAGAGAGCGAGAGCAGAAGAGACCCAGTACTTC; CDR3: CAISERARAEETQYF; V: TRBV10-3; size: NA; D: NA; J: TRBJ2-5
DNA: TGCGCCAGCAGCCAAGATATGGGGGGGGCTGGTCGGTATCGAAACACTGAAGCTTTCTTT; CDR3: CASSQDMGGAGRYRNTEAFF; V: TRBV4-1; size: NA; D: NA; J: TRBJ1-1
DNA: TGCGCCAGCAGCTTCCGGGACTCCCCCTACGAGCAGTACTTC; CDR3: CASSFRDSPYEQYF; V: TRBV5-1; size: NA; D: NA; J: TRBJ2-7
DNA: TGTGCCAGTACCCCGACAGGGGTGGTCACAGATACGCAGTATTTT; CDR3: CASTPTGVVTDTQYF; V: TRBV19; size: NA; D: TRBD1; J: TRBJ2-3
DNA: TGTGCCAGTAGTATAGACTCAACTAGCTATGAGCAGTTCTTC; CDR3: CASSIDSTSYEQFF; V: TRBV19; size: NA; D: NA; J: TRBJ2-1
DNA: TGTGCCACCAGCAGAGATGGGGGTCTCAATCAGCCCCAGCATTTT; CDR3: CATSRDGGLNQPQHF; V: TRBV15; size: NA; D: NA; J: TRBJ1-5
DNA: TGTGCCAGCATCCGGGGGTCGGGCACCGGGGAGCTGTTTTTT; CDR3: CASIRGSGTGELFF; V: TRBV7-9; size: NA; D: NA; J: TRBJ2-2
DNA: TGTGCCATCATGGCTAGCGGGGGGGCCGTAGAGACCCAGTACTTC; CDR3: CAIMASGGAVETQYF; V: TRBV10-3; size: NA; D: TRBD2; J: TRBJ2-5
DNA: TGCACCAGCAGCCAATTCCGACAGGGGTGGCCCAATCAGCCCCAGCATTTT; CDR3: CTSSQFRQGWPNQPQHF; V: TRBV1; size: few; D: NA; J: TRBJ1-5
DNA: TGTGCCAGCAGTGAAAAAGGGAGTCACAATGAGCAGTTCTTC; CDR3: CASSEKGSHNEQFF; V: TRBV6-1; size: NA; D: NA; J: TRBJ2-1
DNA: TGTGCCAGCAGTGAGGGCGGATGGGGGAGATACTACGAGCAGTACTTC; CDR3: CASSEGGWGRYYEQYF; V: TRBV6-1; size: NA; D: NA; J: TRBJ2-7
DNA: TGTGCCAGCAGCCGCCAACAGGGAAGCTCCTACGAGCAGTACTTC; CDR3: CASSRQQGSSYEQYF; V: TRBV4-2; size: few; D: NA; J: TRBJ2-7
DNA: TGTGCCAGAGGGGGACAGGGGAGGTTTGTTCATCAGCCCCAGCATTTT; CDR3: CARGGQGRFVHQPQHF; V: TRBV21-1; size: NA; D: NA; J: TRBJ1-5
DNA: TGTGCCAGCAGCAAACAACCTTACTCAGGGGTTAGCACAGATACGCAGTATTTT; CDR3: CASSKQPYSGVSTDTQYF; V: TRBV21-1; size: NA; D: NA; J: TRBJ2-3
DNA: TGTGCCAGCAGTTTAGATCCTAGCGGGGGGACTAGCACAGATACGCAGTATTTT; CDR3: CASSLDPSGGTSTDTQYF; V: TRBV28; size: NA; D: TRBD2; J: TRBJ2-3
DNA: TGTGCCAGCAGCCCGACAGAGACCCAGTACTTC; CDR3: CASSPTETQYF; V: TRBV7-9; size: NA; D: NA; J: TRBJ2-5
DNA: TGTGCCACCAGCAGCGAAAAGGGCTACTATGGCTACACCTTC; CDR3: CATSSEKGYYGYTF; V: TRBV15; size: NA; D: NA; J: TRBJ1-2
DNA: TGTGCCAGCTCCACCTCTCGGGGAGAATACGAGCAGTACTTC; CDR3: CASSTSRGEYEQYF; V: TRBV18; size: NA; D: NA; J: TRBJ2-7
DNA: TGTGCCAGTAGTATGGAGAGGGTGGGAGCTGAAGCTTTCTTT; CDR3: CASSMERVGAEAFF; V: TRBV19; size: NA; D: NA; J: TRBJ1-1
DNA: TGTGCCAGCAGCTTGGGGACAGGGGAAGAACAAGAGACCCAGTACTTC; CDR3: CASSLGTGEEQETQYF; V: TRBV11-3; size: once; D: TRBD1; J: TRBJ2-5
DNA: TGTGCCAGCAGTCTAACAGCCGGGACGCAGTTCTTC; CDR3: CASSLTAGTQFF; V: TRBV27; size: NA; D: NA; J: TRBJ2-1
DNA: TGTGCCAGTATCAGGACTAGCGGGAACCAGATCGATGAGCAGTTCTTC; CDR3: CASIRTSGNQIDEQFF; V: TRBV19; size: NA; D: TRBD2; J: TRBJ2-1
DNA: TGCAGCGGAGCGCGGGGGATCCAAGAGACCCAGTACTTC; CDR3: CSGARGIQETQYF; V: TRBV29-1; size: NA; D: TRBD2; J: TRBJ2-5
DNA: TGTGCCAGCACAATAGGGACCGCTGAAGCTTTCTTT; CDR3: CASTIGTAEAFF; V: TRBV2; size: few; D: NA; J: TRBJ1-1
DNA: TGTGCCAGCCGACAGGACCTTAACACTGAAGCTTTCTTT; CDR3: CASRQDLNTEAFF; V: TRBV2; size: once; D: NA; J: TRBJ1-1
DNA: TGTGCCAGCAGCCCAATCGACTCCTACACCACAGATACGCAGTATTTT; CDR3: CASSPIDSYTTDTQYF; V: TRBV11-2; size: once; D: NA; J: TRBJ2-3
DNA: TGTGCCAGTAGTATGGGGACAGGGGGAGTGGAGACCCAGTACTTC; CDR3: CASSMGTGGVETQYF; V: TRBV19; size: NA; D: TRBD1; J: TRBJ2-5
DNA: TGCGCCAGCAGGTTGGGGGGCCAAGAGACCCAGTACTTC; CDR3: CASRLGGQETQYF; V: TRBV5-1; size: NA; D: NA; J: TRBJ2-5
DNA: TGTGCCAGCAGCAAAGGGGCGACAGCTCGGGGCACTGAAGCTTTCTTT; CDR3: CASSKGATARGTEAFF; V: TRBV6-6; size: NA; D: NA; J: TRBJ1-1
DNA: TGTGCCAGCAGCCAGATGGGGTACACTGAAGCTTTCTTT; CDR3: CASSQMGYTEAFF; V: TRBV4-2; size: few; D: NA; J: TRBJ1-1
DNA: TGTGCCAGCAGTTTATGGGGGACAGGTACCTACGAGCAGTACTTC; CDR3: CASSLWGTGTYEQYF; V: TRBV28; size: NA; D: TRBD1; J: TRBJ2-7
DNA: TGTGTCAGAAGCCCCAGGGGCGCTGTTGGAGCCCATCAGCCCCAGCATTTT; CDR3: CVRSPRGAVGAHQPQHF; V: TRBV7-5; size: NA; D: NA; J: TRBJ1-5
DNA: TGTGCCAGCAGGGGGCATAAACAGCCCCAGCATTTT; CDR3: CASRGHKQPQHF; V: TRBV28; size: NA; D: NA; J: TRBJ1-5
DNA: TGTGCCAGCAGTTTGAGGGGTGGGACTGAAGCTTTCTTT; CDR3: CASSLRGGTEAFF; V: TRBV28; size: NA; D: NA; J: TRBJ1-1
DNA: TGTGCCAGCACCGGACAGTTCGGCTCACCCCTCCACTTT; CDR3: CASTGQFGSPLHF; V: TRBV6-1; size: few; D: NA; J: TRBJ1-6